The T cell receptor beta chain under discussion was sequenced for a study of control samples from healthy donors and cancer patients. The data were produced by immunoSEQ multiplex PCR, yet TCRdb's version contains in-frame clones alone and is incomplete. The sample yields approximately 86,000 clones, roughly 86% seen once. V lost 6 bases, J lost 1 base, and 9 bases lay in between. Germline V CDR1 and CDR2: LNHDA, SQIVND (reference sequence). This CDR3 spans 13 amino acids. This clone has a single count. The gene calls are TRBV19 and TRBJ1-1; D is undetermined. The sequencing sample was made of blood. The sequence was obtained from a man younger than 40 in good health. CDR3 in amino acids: CASSPVRNTEAFF. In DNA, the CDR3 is TGTGCCAGTAGCCCTGTTAGGAACACTGAAGCTTTCTTT.